The 26 T cell receptor beta chains below come from one sample, sequenced in a study of shared clonotypes between healthy human individuals. Data came from immunoSEQ multiplex PCR; TCRdb stores just in-frame clones and leaves some out. The sample lists more than 500,000 clones, 85% to 95% seen once, with approximately 0.11% in the top ten. Naive CD8 cells comprised CD45RO-negative, CCR7-positively selected cells, excluding terminally differentiated effector memory CD45RA+ cells. The sample consisted of naive CD8+ T cells sorted from blood. The origin of the receptors is a woman aged 30 to 39 in good health.

The J gene is TRBJ2-5, the V gene TRBV4-1; D possibly matches TRBD1 or TRBD2 (5 bases each). The DNA end is a closer match to TRBJ2-7, so the J assignment may be wrong. Germline-derived CDR1 and CDR2 are MGHRA and YSYEKL. The CDR3 loop spans 16 amino acids. CDR3: CASSHGPTGPPYEQYF. As DNA, the CDR3 is TGCGCCAGCAGCCACGGCCCAACGGGGCCCCCCTACGAGCAGTACTTC.

This CDR3 is CASSLGSLGQFF. The DNA of the CDR3 is TGTGCCAGCAGCTTAGGCAGTTTGGGACAGTTCTTC. This rearrangement joins TRBV11-2 to TRBJ2-1; no reliable D call. The germline V gene has CDR1 SGHAT and CDR2 FQNNGV. V was trimmed by 1 base and J by 13 bases, leaving 11 bases between them. This CDR3 comprises 12 residues.

This clone came up once. This sequence joins TRBV7-3 and TRBJ2-1; 9 nucleotides match TRBD2. CDR1 is SGHTA and CDR2 is FQGTGA in the germline V gene. The length of the CDR3 is 17 residues. V lost 4 bases and J lost 4; bases outside the gene matches: 11. CDR3 coding DNA: TGTGCCAGCAGCTCACGACTAGCGGCCGAGAATTACAATGAGCAGTTCTTC. Protein sequence: CASSSRLAAENYNEQFF.

The gene calls are TRBV27 and TRBJ2-1, with 7 bases fitting TRBD1. The length of the CDR3 is 15 residues. Germline V gives CDR1 MNHEY, CDR2 SMNVEV (reference sequence). V lost 10 bases to trimming and J lost 0 bases; unmatched junction nucleotides: 9. Here the CDR3 DNA reads TGTGCCACCATAAACAGGGGCGTCTCCTACAATGAGCAGTTCTTC. This translates into CATINRGVSYNEQFF.

The chain joins TRBV5-1 to TRBJ2-7; 7 bases match TRBD2. This CDR3 is 15 amino acids long. Germline CDR1 reads SGHRS; CDR2 reads YFSETQ. V gave up 2 bases and J gave up 4 bases; unmatched junction bases: 9. Here the CDR3 DNA reads TGCGCCAGCAGCTTTCTGGGAGGGCCGAGATACGAGCAGTACTTC. Translating it yields CASSFLGGPRYEQYF.

The chain joins TRBV4-1 to TRBJ1-4; 11 bases are shared with TRBD1. The CDR3 length is 18 residues. J gave up 6 bases and V 3 bases, and 12 bases lay outside the gene matches. The germline V gene has CDR1 MGHRA and CDR2 YSYEKL. CDR3 nucleotides: TGCGCCAGCAGCCACCCCGGGACAGGGGGTATGGGTGATGAAAAACTGTTTTTT. This sequence encodes CASSHPGTGGMGDEKLFF.

The table lists this clone with a count of one. This chain links TRBV6-1 with TRBJ2-1; D not certain. V was pared by 6 bases and J by 5 bases, with 11 bases between. This CDR3 has 13 residues. Germline lookup yields CDR1 MNHNS and CDR2 SASEGT. CDR3 residues: CASRKRADNEQFF. CDR3 nucleotide sequence: TGTGCCAGCAGGAAAAGGGCCGACAATGAGCAGTTCTTC.

This CDR3 reads CASSIGFGAEFYEQYF. CDR3 nucleotide sequence: TGTGCCAGTAGTATAGGCTTTGGGGCAGAGTTCTACGAGCAGTACTTC. This rearrangement joins TRBV19 to TRBJ2-7; D may be TRBD1 (5 bases). Germline V lookup: CDR1 LNHDA, CDR2 SQIVND (reference sequence). Trimming shortened V by 1 base and J by 3 bases, and 16 bases separated the two germline ends. CDR3 length: 16 residues.

The gene calls are TRBV11-1 and TRBJ2-7, with 12 bases identical to TRBD2. The ends lost 3 bases at V and 12 bases at J; junction bases unmatched: 9. Germline lookup yields CDR1 SGHAT and CDR2 FQDESV (reference sequence). This CDR3 comprises 14 residues. DNA for the CDR3: TGTGCCAGCAGCTTTTCCAGGACTAGCGGGATTCTGTACTTC. This encodes CASSFSRTSGILYF.

Comment on this clone: This specimen includes other DNA sequences encoding the same CDR3. V usage is TRBV7-6 and J usage is TRBJ2-7, with 12 bases matching TRBD2. V lost 1 base to trimming and J lost 0 bases; unmatched junction nucleotides: 1. There are 16 residues in the CDR3. From germline, CDR1 is SGHVS and CDR2 FNYEAQ. The CDR3 is CASSLVTSGSSYEQYF. The CDR3 nucleotides read TGTGCCAGCAGCTTAGTGACTAGCGGGAGCTCCTACGAGCAGTACTTC.

The chain uses TRBV7-9 and TRBJ1-1; D is undetermined. V lost 3 bases and J lost 1, with 12 bases in between. Germline lookup yields CDR1 SEHNR and CDR2 FQNEAQ (reference sequence). This CDR3 spans 15 amino acids. CDR3 sequence (DNA): TGTGCCAGCAGCTTCGACCGGGTGAAGAACACTGAAGCTTTCTTT. It is translated as CASSFDRVKNTEAFF. Complete variable domain (other parts from reference TRBV7-9 and TRBJ1-1): DTGVSQNPRHKITKRGQNVTFRCDPISEHNRLYWYRQTLGQGPEFLTYFQNEAQLEKSRLLSDRFSAERPKGSFSTLEIQRTEQGDSAMYLCASSFDRVKNTEAFFGQGTRLTVV.

The chain employs TRBV27 and TRBJ2-1, with 13 bases identical to TRBD2. The CDR3 length is 16 residues. The V gene's germline CDR1 is MNHEY and CDR2 SMNVEV (reference sequence). J was trimmed by 10 bases and V by 2 bases; bases with no gene match: 8. CDR3 DNA sequence: TGTGCCAGCAGTTTAACGCCGGGGACTAGCGGGACCGAGCAGTTCTTC. It yields the protein CASSLTPGTSGTEQFF.

As concerns this clone: One end of the junction is discordant with germline, which a read error may explain. The chain combines TRBV2 with TRBJ1-1; perhaps TRBD1 as D (6 bases). This CDR3 spans 11 amino acids. Germline CDR1 reads SNHLY; CDR2 reads FYNNEI. CDR3 in DNA: TGTGCCAGCCTGGGGGGCAGGGGCGGTCTCTTT. This sequence encodes CASLGGRGGLF. The full variable domain, completed using reference TRBV2 and TRBJ1-1, is EPEVTQTPSHQVTQMGQEVILRCVPISNHLYFYWYRQILGQKVEFLVSFYNNEISEKSEIFDDQFSVERPDGSNFTLKIRSTKLEDSAMYFCASLGGRGGLFGQGTRLTVV.

The V call is TRBV5-4, the J call TRBJ2-5; the D gene is possibly TRBD1 (5 bases). The end of the DNA fits TRBJ2-7 better, so the J call may be wrong. Germline loops: CDR1 SGHNT, CDR2 YYREEE (reference sequence). CDR3 length equals 13 residues. DNA of the CDR3: TGTGCCAGCAGATCCAGGGACTCCTACGAGCAGTACTTC. It translates to CASRSRDSYEQYF.

The chain links TRBV25-1 to TRBJ2-7; D not certain. V was pared by 1 base and J by 2 bases, with 9 bases between. This CDR3 region has 14 residues. Germline V lookup: CDR1 MGHDK, CDR2 SYGVNS. The CDR3 is CASSESVSTYEQYF. Written as DNA, the CDR3 is TGTGCCAGCAGTGAATCAGTCAGCACCTACGAGCAGTACTTC.

This rearrangement joins TRBV21-1 to TRBJ2-7. TRBV21-1 is a recognized pseudogene. The length of the CDR3 is 16 residues. This chain's CDR3 is CASSKEGGERASEQYF. DNA of the CDR3: TGTGCCAGCAGCAAAGAGGGGGGCGAGCGGGCCTCCGAGCAGTACTTC.

V gene TRBV27 combines with J gene TRBJ2-7, with no clear D. Trimming took 7 bases from V and 2 from J, leaving 18 bases between them. The CDR3 is made up of 15 amino acids. Per the germline V gene, CDR1 is MNHEY and CDR2 is SMNVEV (reference sequence). The CDR3 DNA is TGTGCCAGCACAGCAAACTCAGACTTAACCTACGAGCAGTACTTC. Protein: CASTANSDLTYEQYF.

The chain is built from TRBV11-2 and TRBJ2-2; 8 positions match TRBD1. Per germline, CDR1 SGHAT and CDR2 FQNNGV. The CDR3 consists of 15 residues. V gave up 7 bases and J gave up 6 bases; unmatched junction bases: 10. The CDR3 region is CASNSLPGGPGELFF. DNA for the CDR3: TGTGCCAGCAACTCCCTCCCAGGGGGCCCCGGGGAGCTGTTTTTT.

The genes are TRBV11-2 and TRBJ2-2; 9 bases are a match to TRBD1. CDR3 length: 14 residues. The germline CDR1 and CDR2 sequences are SGHAT and FQNNGV. Trimming cost V 6 bases and J 7 bases; bases outside gene matches: 6. The DNA for the CDR3 is TGTGCCAGCAGTCTTACAGGGGGCGGCGGGGAGCTGTTTTTT. Its protein product is CASSLTGGGGELFF.

As for this clone: The same CDR3 arises from other DNA sequences in this sample as well. This sequence joins TRBV19 and TRBJ2-7; D not certain. The CDR3 consists of 12 residues. Per the germline V gene, CDR1 is LNHDA and CDR2 is SQIVND (reference sequence). The V and J ends lost 2 bases and 3 bases respectively, with 5 bases between them. For the CDR3, the DNA is TGTGCCAGTAGTATAAACAGCTACGAGCAGTACTTC. Residues: CASSINSYEQYF.

The genes are TRBV2 and TRBJ2-7; TRBD1 aligns across 10 bases. V shed 7 bases, J shed 1 base, and the junction held 22 bases outside the gene matches. The CDR3 totals 20 residues. Looked up from germline, CDR1 is SNHLY and CDR2 is FYNNEI. The CDR3 loop is CASMGSPGTGVAGPSYEQYF. The CDR3, as DNA: TGTGCCAGCATGGGATCCCCAGGGACAGGGGTAGCGGGCCCTTCCTACGAGCAGTACTTC.

The J gene is TRBJ2-7, the V gene TRBV13; D unclear. This CDR3 is built from 14 residues. Deletions cut 0 bases from V and 2 bases from J, with 8 bases between. Per the germline V gene, CDR1 is PRHDT and CDR2 is FYEKMQ (reference sequence). CDR3 protein: CASSLGDTTYEQYF. CDR3 coding DNA: TGTGCCAGCAGCTTAGGGGATACCACCTACGAGCAGTACTTC.

This rearrangement joins TRBV6-5 to TRBJ2-7; 13 nucleotides agree with TRBD2. The length of the CDR3 is 15 residues. J lost 4 bases, V lost 2 bases, and 2 bases had no gene match. Germline lookup yields CDR1 MNHEY and CDR2 SVGAGI. The CDR3 DNA reads as TGTGCCAGCAGTTACGGGACTAGCGGGATTTACGAGCAGTACTTC. Translation gives CASSYGTSGIYEQYF.

On this clone itself: Within the sample, other DNA sequences also encode this same CDR3. The chain combines TRBV27 with TRBJ1-5; D might be TRBD1 (5 bases). This CDR3 region has 13 residues. The germline CDR1 and CDR2 sequences are MNHEY and SMNVEV (reference sequence). Trimming pared 6 bases from V and 0 bases from J, leaving 6 bases between. The DNA of the CDR3 is TGTGCCAGCAGCGACAGTAGCAATCAGCCCCAGCATTTT. As protein: CASSDSSNQPQHF.

The V call is TRBV6-5, the J call TRBJ2-7; 8 bases map to TRBD2. The CDR3 has 15 amino acids. Losses at the gene ends were 0 bases for V and 2 bases for J; bases not matched to a gene: 3. Per germline, CDR1 MNHEY and CDR2 SVGAGI. CDR3 region: CASSYSGSGTYEQYF. CDR3 DNA: TGTGCCAGCAGTTACTCAGGTAGCGGGACCTACGAGCAGTACTTC.

This clone was observed once. The rearrangement uses TRBV29-1 and TRBJ1-2; D unresolved. From germline, CDR1 is SQVTM and CDR2 ANQGSEA. This CDR3 contains 12 residues. Trimming removed 1 base from V and 4 bases from J, with 7 bases in between. CDR3 amino acids: CSVEGGTYGYTF. DNA for the CDR3: TGCAGCGTTGAAGGGGGAACCTATGGCTACACCTTC.